Listed below are T cell receptor beta chains from one sample, sequenced in a study of cytomegalovirus exposure and HLA in healthy donors. Repertoires were generated with immunoSEQ multiplex PCR, while TCRdb's copy carries only in-frame clones and drops some. The sample data list more than 45,000 clones. Input material: PBMCs. These receptors were obtained from a woman aged 30 to 39 in good health and CMV-seropositive. Both conserved end residues are part of each CDR3. The D gene is left open where the match is weak.

CDR3 protein,CDR3 DNA,D gene,V gene,J gene
CASSPGTGQETQYF,TGTGCCAGCAGCCCAGGCACAGGGCAAGAGACCCAGTACTTC,NA,TRBV6-1,TRBJ2-5
CASSQDITLYNEQFF,TGCGCCAGCAGCCAAGATATAACTCTTTACAATGAGCAGTTCTTC,NA,TRBV4-1,TRBJ2-1
CASSPSRGNTEAFF,TGTGCCAGCTCACCAAGCAGGGGGAACACTGAAGCTTTCTTT,NA,TRBV18,TRBJ1-1
CASSLGTGGQEYF,TGTGCCAGCAGCCTAGGGACAGGGGGACAAGAGTACTTC,TRBD1,TRBV5-6,TRBJ2-5
CASSPTPGRVEETQYF,TGCGCCAGCAGCCCTACCCCCGGGAGGGTTGAAGAGACCCAGTACTTC,TRBD2,TRBV4-1,TRBJ2-5
CASSWTGANTEAFF,TGTGCCAGCAGCTGGACAGGGGCGAACACTGAAGCTTTCTTT,TRBD1,TRBV27,TRBJ1-1
CASSSGQQETQYF,TGTGCCAGCAGTTCTGGACAGCAAGAGACCCAGTACTTC,NA,TRBV7-6,TRBJ2-5
CASSGPGSGGIFF,TGTGCCAGCAGCGGCCCTGGTAGCGGGGGAATTTTCTTC,TRBD2,TRBV9,TRBJ2-1
CASSPGNQGRELFF,TGTGCCAGCAGCCCAGGGAATCAGGGGCGGGAACTGTTTTTT,NA,TRBV9,TRBJ1-4
CAWTRDRGSQPQHF,TGTGCCTGGACCCGGGACAGAGGCAGCCAGCCCCAGCATTTT,TRBD1,TRBV30,TRBJ1-5
CASSYSLAGNQETQYF,TGTGCCAGCAGTTACTCGTTAGCGGGGAACCAAGAGACCCAGTACTTC,TRBD2,TRBV6-5,TRBJ2-5
CASSSGGNEQYF,TGTGCCAGCAGCTCGGGGGGAAACGAGCAGTACTTC,TRBD2,TRBV5-6,TRBJ2-7
CASSYGTGPYEQYF,TGTGCCAGCAGCTACGGGACAGGACCCTACGAGCAGTACTTC,TRBD1,TRBV7-9,TRBJ2-7
CATSGQGGTGELFF,TGTGCCACCTCGGGACAGGGGGGCACCGGGGAGCTGTTTTTT,TRBD1,TRBV6-5,TRBJ2-2
CASTRGAKNIQYF,TGTGCCAGCACCCGGGGAGCCAAAAACATTCAGTACTTC,NA,TRBV13,TRBJ2-4
CASSDMGLAGGKYEQYF,TGTGCCAGCAGTGATATGGGACTAGCGGGGGGGAAGTACGAGCAGTACTTC,TRBD2,TRBV6-1,TRBJ2-7
CASSAPGTDSTDKQYF,TGTGCCAGCAGTGCCCCCGGGACAGATAGCACAGATAAGCAGTATTTT,TRBD1,TRBV25-1,TRBJ2-3
CAWSVQGGSETQYF,TGTGCCTGGAGTGTACAAGGCGGGAGCGAGACCCAGTACTTC,TRBD2,TRBV30,TRBJ2-5
CASSLNLPGTGSGSPLHF,TGTGCCAGCAGCCTAAATTTACCCGGGACAGGGTCAGGTTCACCCCTCCACTTT,TRBD1,TRBV2,TRBJ1-6
CASSPGRGVLEETQYF,TGCGCCAGCAGCCCAGGACGGGGGGTGCTAGAAGAGACCCAGTACTTC,TRBD2,TRBV5-1,TRBJ2-5
CSVDRSQETQYF,TGCAGCGTCGACAGGAGCCAAGAGACCCAGTACTTC,NA,TRBV29-1,TRBJ2-5
CASSLGLAGETQYF,TGCGCCAGCAGCTTGGGGCTAGCGGGAGAGACCCAGTACTTC,TRBD2,TRBV5-1,TRBJ2-5
CAWRAPGERPQHF,TGTGCCTGGAGGGCCCCAGGGGAGCGGCCCCAGCATTTT,NA,TRBV30,TRBJ1-5
CASSPDRGRWSNYGYTF,TGTGCCAGCAGCCCGGACAGGGGACGCTGGTCGAACTATGGCTACACCTTC,TRBD1,TRBV4-2,TRBJ1-2
CASSRPGTGGNQPQHF,TGTGCCAGTAGCCGACCCGGGACAGGGGGCAATCAGCCCCAGCATTTT,TRBD1,TRBV19,TRBJ1-5
CASSRTGPSQPQHF,TGTGCCAGCAGCAGGACAGGCCCCAGTCAGCCCCAGCATTTT,TRBD1,TRBV6-5,TRBJ1-5
CAWRGKDRGFQHQHF,TGTGCCTGGAGAGGGAAGGACAGGGGATTTCAGCACCAGCATTTT,TRBD1,TRBV30,TRBJ1-5
CASRTGGTGELFF,TGTGCCAGCAGGACAGGTGGCACCGGGGAGCTGTTTTTT,NA,TRBV9,TRBJ2-2
CASSITGSGNTIYF,TGTGCCAGTAGTATAACAGGGTCGGGAAACACCATATATTTT,NA,TRBV19,TRBJ1-3
CASSYSQVMNTEAFF,TGTGCCAGCAGTTACTCACAGGTCATGAACACTGAAGCTTTCTTT,NA,TRBV6-6,TRBJ1-1
CASSEEIQGGEQYF,TGTGCCAGCAGTGAAGAGATACAGGGGGGCGAGCAGTACTTC,TRBD1,TRBV2,TRBJ2-7